This T cell receptor beta chain emerged from a study of blood T cell repertoires in COVID-19. The assay was immunoSEQ multiplex PCR, and TCRdb's table has in-frame clones only and misses some. The profile covers 150,000 to 200,000 clones, with around 80% appearing a single time and 9.5% to 11% taken by the ten largest. In Cohort 3, a recovered donor had either two negative PCRs, clearance, or symptom resolution. After removal of 5 bases from V and 5 bases from J, the junction contained 8 bases not matched to a gene. This CDR3 comprises 15 residues. Looked up from germline, CDR1 is LNHDA and CDR2 is SQIVND (reference sequence).

The TCR comes from a man over 45 who had recovered from COVID-19. The V gene is TRBV19, the J gene TRBJ1-1, with 10 bases aligning to TRBD1. The sequenced sample was PBMCs or T cells enriched from blood (not recorded which). CDR3 DNA sequence: TGTGCCAGTAGTGTGAGACAGGGGGCGATTACTGAAGCTTTCTTT. As protein: CASSVRQGAITEAFF.